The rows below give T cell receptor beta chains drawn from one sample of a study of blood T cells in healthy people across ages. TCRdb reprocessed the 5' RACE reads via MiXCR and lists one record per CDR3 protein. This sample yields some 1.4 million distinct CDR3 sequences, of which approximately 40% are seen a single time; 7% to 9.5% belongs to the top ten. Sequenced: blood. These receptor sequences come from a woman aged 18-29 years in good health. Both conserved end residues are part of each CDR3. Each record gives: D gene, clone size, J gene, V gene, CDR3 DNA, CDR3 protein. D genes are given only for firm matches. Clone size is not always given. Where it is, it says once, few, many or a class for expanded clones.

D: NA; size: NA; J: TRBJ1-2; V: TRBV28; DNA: TGTGCCAGCAGTGCCTCCGGGACACCTTACTATGGCTACACCTTC; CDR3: CASSASGTPYYGYTF
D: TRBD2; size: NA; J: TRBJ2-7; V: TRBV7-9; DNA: TGTGCCAGCAGCCCCCGGCTAGCGGGACCCGACAATGAGCAGTACTTC; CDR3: CASSPRLAGPDNEQYF
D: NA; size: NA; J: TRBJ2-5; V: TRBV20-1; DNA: TGCAGTGCTAGAGTCCATGATCGGGGCTTCAACCCGGGCCAGTACTTC; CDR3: CSARVHDRGFNPGQYF
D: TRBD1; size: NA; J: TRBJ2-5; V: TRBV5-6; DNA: TGTGCCAGCAGCGGGGCCAGGGGGTGGTTCCAAGAGACCCAGTACTTC; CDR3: CASSGARGWFQETQYF
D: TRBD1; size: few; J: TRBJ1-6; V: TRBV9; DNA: TGTGCCAGCAGCGGGACAGGGTATAATTCACCCCTCCACTTT; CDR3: CASSGTGYNSPLHF
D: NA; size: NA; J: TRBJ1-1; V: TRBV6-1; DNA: TGTGCCAGCAGCCGAGGGGAGGCCCCTTCCCCTGAAGCTTTCTTT; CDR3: CASSRGEAPSPEAFF
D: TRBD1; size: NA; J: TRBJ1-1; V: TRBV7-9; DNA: TGTGCCAGCAGCTTAGGGGACAGGGGGCCGGTTTTCTTT; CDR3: CASSLGDRGPVFF
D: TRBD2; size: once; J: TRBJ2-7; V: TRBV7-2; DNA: TGTGCCAGCAGCTCCGGGACTAGCTCACACTACGAGCAGTACTTC; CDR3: CASSSGTSSHYEQYF
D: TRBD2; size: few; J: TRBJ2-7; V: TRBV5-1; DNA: TGCGCCAGCACCAAGGACTGGGGGAGGGCCTTCGAGCAGTACTTC; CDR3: CASTKDWGRAFEQYF
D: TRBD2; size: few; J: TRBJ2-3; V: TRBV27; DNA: TGTGCCAGCAGTTTCCCTAGCGGGGGACCCCCTAGCACAGATACGCAGTATTTT; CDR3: CASSFPSGGPPSTDTQYF
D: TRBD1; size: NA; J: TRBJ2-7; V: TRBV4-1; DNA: TGCGCCAGCAGCCGAGAACGGGGACAGGGGTCCTACGAGCAGTACTTC; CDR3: CASSRERGQGSYEQYF
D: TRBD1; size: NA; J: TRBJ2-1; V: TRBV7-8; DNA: TGTGCCAGCAGCTTACGACAGGGGGCTATAGTTGTAACCTACAATGAGCAGTTCTTC; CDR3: CASSLRQGAIVVTYNEQFF
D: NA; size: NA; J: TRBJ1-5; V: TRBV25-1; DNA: TGTGCCAGCAGCCGAAGTTGGAGCAATCAGCCCCAGCATTTT; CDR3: CASSRSWSNQPQHF
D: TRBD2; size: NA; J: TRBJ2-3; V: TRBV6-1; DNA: TGTGCCAGCAGTACTAGCGAGCCACGCACAGATACGCAGTATTTT; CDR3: CASSTSEPRTDTQYF
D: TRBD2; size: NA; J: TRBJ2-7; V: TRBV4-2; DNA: TGTGCCAGCAGCAGCCGGACTAGCGAGTACTTC; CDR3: CASSSRTSEYF
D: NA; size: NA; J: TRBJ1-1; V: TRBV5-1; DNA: TGCGCCAGCAGCTTGGCCCCGACGAACACTGAAGCTTTCTTT; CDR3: CASSLAPTNTEAFF
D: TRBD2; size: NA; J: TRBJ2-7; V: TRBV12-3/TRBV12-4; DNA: TGTGCCAGCAGCCCGACCGGACTAGCGGACAATGAGCAGTACTTC; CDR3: CASSPTGLADNEQYF
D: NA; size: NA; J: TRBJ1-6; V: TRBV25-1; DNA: TGTGCCAGCAGTTCCGGGACACTGAATTCACCCCTCCACTTT; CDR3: CASSSGTLNSPLHF